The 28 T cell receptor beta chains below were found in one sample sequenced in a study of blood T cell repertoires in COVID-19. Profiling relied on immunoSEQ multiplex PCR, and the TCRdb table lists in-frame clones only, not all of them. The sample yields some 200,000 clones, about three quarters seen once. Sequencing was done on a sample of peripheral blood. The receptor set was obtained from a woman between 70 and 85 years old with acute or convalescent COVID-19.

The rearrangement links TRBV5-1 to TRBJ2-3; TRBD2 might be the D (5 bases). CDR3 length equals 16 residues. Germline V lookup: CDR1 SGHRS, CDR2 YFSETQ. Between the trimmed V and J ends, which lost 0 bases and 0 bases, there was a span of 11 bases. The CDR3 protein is CASSLGSSGSTDTQYF. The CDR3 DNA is TGCGCCAGCAGCTTGGGTTCGAGCGGAAGCACAGATACGCAGTATTTT.

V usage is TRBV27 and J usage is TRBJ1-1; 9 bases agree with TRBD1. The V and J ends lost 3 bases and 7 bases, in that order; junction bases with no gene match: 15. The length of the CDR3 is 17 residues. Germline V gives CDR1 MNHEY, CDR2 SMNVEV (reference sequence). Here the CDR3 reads CASSFSDSRGQGFEAFF. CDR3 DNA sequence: TGTGCCAGCAGTTTTTCCGACTCTCGCGGACAGGGGTTTGAAGCTTTCTTT.

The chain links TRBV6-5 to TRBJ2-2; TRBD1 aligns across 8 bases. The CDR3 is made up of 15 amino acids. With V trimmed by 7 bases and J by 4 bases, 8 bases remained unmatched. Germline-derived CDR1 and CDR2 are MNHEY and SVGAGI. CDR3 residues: CASTISGGVTGELFF. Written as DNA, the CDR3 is TGTGCCAGCACCATTTCAGGGGGCGTCACCGGGGAGCTGTTTTTT.

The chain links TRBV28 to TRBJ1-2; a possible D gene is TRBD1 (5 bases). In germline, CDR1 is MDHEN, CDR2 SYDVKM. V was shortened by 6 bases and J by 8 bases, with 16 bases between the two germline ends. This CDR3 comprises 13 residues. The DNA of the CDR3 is TGTGCCAGCAGATGGGGCAGGACGAGCGGCTACACCTTC. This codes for CASRWGRTSGYTF.

CDR3 residues: CASSTGQSYEQYF. In DNA, the CDR3 is TGTGCCAGCTCAACGGGACAGTCCTACGAGCAGTACTTC. V usage is TRBV18 and J usage is TRBJ2-7, with 7 bases fitting TRBD1. V was clipped by 5 bases and J by 1 base; unmatched bases: 2. The CDR3 has 13 residues. Germline CDR1 KGHSH, CDR2 LQKENI.

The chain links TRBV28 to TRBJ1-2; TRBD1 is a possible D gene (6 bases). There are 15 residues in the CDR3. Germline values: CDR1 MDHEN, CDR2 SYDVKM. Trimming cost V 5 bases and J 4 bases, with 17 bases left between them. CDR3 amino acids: CASSPPLGAGYGYTF. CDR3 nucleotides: TGTGCCAGCAGTCCCCCGCTGGGGGCCGGCTATGGCTACACCTTC.

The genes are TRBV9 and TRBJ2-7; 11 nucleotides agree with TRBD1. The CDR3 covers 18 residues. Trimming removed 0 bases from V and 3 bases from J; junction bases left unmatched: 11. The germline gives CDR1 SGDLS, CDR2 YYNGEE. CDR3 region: CASSVASSFGTGGYEQYF. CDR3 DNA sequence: TGTGCCAGCAGCGTAGCTTCGTCGTTCGGGACAGGGGGCTACGAGCAGTACTTC.

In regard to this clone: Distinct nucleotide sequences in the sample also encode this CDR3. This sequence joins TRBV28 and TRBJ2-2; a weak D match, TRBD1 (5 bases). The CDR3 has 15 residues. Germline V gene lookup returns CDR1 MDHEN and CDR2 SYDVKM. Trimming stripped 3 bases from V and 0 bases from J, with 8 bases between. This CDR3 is CASSLGRANTGELFF. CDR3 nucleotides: TGTGCCAGCAGTTTGGGCAGGGCGAACACCGGGGAGCTGTTTTTT. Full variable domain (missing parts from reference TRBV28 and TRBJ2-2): DVKVTQSSRYLVKRTGEKVFLECVQDMDHENMFWYRQDPGLGLRLIYFSYDVKMKEKGDIPEGYSVSREKKERFSLILESASTNQTSMYLCASSLGRANTGELFFGEGSRLTVL.

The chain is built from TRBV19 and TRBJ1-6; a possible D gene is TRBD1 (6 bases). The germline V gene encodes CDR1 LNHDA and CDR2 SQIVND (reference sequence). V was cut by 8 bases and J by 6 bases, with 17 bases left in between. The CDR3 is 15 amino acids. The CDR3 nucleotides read TGTGCCAGTCATACATCCGGGACACCTAATTCACCCCTCCACTTT. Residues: CASHTSGTPNSPLHF.

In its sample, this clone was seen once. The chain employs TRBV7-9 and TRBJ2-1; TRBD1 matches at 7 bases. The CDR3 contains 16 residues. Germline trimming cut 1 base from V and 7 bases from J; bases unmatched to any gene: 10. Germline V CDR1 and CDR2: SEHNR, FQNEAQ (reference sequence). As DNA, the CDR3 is TGTGCCAGCAGCTTAGAGGGGGCCAGGGGCGGGAATGAGCAGTTCTTC. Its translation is CASSLEGARGGNEQFF.

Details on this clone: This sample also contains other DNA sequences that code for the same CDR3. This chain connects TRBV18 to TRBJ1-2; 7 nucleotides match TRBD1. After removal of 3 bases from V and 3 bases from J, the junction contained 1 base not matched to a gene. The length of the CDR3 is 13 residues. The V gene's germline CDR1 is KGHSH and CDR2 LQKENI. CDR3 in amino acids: CASSPDRDYGYTF. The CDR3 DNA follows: TGTGCCAGCTCACCTGACAGGGACTATGGCTACACCTTC.

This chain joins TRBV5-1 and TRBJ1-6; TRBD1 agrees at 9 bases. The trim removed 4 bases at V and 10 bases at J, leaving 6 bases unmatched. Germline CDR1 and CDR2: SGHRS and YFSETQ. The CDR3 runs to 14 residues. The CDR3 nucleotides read TGCGCCAGCAGCCCTGGGGGACAGGGATCACCCCTCCACTTT. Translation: CASSPGGQGSPLHF.

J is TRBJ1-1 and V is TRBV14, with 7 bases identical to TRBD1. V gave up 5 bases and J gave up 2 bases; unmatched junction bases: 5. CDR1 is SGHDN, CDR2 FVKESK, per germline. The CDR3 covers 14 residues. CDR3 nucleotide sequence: TGTGCCAGCAGCGAGAGGACAGGTAACACTGAAGCTTTCTTT. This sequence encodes CASSERTGNTEAFF.

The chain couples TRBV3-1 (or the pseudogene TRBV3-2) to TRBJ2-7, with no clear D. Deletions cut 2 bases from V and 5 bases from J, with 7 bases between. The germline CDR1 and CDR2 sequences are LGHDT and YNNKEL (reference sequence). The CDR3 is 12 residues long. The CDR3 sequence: CASSQNGHEQYF. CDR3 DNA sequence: TGTGCCAGCAGCCAAAATGGCCACGAGCAGTACTTC.

CDR3 protein: CASRSSTYEQYF. The CDR3 DNA follows: TGCGCCAGCAGAAGCTCTACCTACGAGCAGTACTTC. The chain employs TRBV5-1 and TRBJ2-7; unclear D gene. This CDR3 is 12 amino acids long. Trimming took 5 bases from V and 2 from J, leaving 8 bases between them. The germline V gene has CDR1 SGHRS and CDR2 YFSETQ.

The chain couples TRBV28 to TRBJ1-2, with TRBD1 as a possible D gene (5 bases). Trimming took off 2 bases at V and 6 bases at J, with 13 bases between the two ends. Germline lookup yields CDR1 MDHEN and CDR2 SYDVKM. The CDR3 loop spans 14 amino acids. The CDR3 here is CASSLRAGGNGYTF. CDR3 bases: TGTGCCAGCAGTTTACGTGCGGGGGGGAATGGCTACACCTTC.

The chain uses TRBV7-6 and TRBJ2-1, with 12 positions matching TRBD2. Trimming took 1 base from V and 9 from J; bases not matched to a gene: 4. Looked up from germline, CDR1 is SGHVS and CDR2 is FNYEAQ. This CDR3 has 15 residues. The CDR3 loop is CASSLGLAGGTEQFF. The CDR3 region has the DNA TGTGCCAGCAGCTTAGGGCTAGCGGGAGGGACTGAGCAGTTCTTC.

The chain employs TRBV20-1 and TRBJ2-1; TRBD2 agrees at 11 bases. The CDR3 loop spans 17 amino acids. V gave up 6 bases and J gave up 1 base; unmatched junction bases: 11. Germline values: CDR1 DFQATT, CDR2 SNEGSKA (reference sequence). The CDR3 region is CSASNLAGGWSYNEQFF. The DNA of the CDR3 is TGCAGTGCCAGTAATCTAGCGGGAGGTTGGTCCTACAATGAGCAGTTCTTC.

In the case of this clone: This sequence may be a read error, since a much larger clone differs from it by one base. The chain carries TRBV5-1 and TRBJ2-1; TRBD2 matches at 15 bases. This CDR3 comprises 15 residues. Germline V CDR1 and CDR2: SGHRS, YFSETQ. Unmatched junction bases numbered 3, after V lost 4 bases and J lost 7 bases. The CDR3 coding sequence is TGCGCCAGCAGCCCGGGACTAGCGGGAGGAAATGAGCAGTTCTTC. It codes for CASSPGLAGGNEQFF.

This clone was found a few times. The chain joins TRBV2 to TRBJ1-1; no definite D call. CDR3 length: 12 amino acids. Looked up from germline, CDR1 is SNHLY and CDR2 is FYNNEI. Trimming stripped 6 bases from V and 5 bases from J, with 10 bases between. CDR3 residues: CASRRTGTEAFF. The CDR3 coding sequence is TGTGCCAGCAGAAGGACGGGAACTGAAGCTTTCTTT.

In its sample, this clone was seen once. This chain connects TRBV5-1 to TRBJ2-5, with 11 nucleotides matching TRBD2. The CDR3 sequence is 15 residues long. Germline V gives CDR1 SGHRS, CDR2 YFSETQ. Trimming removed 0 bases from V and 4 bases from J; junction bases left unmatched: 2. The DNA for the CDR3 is TGCGCCAGCAGCTTGGGGACTAGCGGGTTAGAGACCCAGTACTTC. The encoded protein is CASSLGTSGLETQYF. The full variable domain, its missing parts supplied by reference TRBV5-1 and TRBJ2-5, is KAGVTQTPRYLIKTRGQQVTLSCSPISGHRSVSWYQQTPGQGLQFLFEYFSETQRNKGNFPGRFSGRQFSNSRSEMNVSTLELGDSALYLCASSLGTSGLETQYFGPGTRLLVL.

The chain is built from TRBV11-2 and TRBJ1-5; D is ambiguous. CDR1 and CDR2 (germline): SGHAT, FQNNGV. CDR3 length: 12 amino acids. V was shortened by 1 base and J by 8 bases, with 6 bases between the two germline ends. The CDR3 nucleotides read TGTGCCAGCAGCTTAGGGGGAGAGCCCCAGCATTTT. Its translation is CASSLGGEPQHF.

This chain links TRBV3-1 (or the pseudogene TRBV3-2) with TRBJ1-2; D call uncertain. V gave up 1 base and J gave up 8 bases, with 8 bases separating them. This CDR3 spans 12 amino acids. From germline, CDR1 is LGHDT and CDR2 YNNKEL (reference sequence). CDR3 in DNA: TGTGCCAGCAGCCAAGTGGGCCGGGGCTACACCTTC. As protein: CASSQVGRGYTF.

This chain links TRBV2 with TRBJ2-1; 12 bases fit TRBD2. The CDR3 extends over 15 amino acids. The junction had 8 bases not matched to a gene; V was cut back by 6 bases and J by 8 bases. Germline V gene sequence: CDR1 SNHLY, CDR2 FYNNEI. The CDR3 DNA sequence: TGTGCCAGCAGCGAACTAGCGGGAGGTTTCGATGAGCAGTTCTTC. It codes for CASSELAGGFDEQFF.

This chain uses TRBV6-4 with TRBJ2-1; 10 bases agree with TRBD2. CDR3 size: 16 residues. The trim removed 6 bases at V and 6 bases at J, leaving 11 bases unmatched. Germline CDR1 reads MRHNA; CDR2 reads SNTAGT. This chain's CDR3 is CASRYASGRGGNEQFF. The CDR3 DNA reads TGTGCCAGCAGGTACGCCAGCGGGAGGGGAGGCAATGAGCAGTTCTTC.

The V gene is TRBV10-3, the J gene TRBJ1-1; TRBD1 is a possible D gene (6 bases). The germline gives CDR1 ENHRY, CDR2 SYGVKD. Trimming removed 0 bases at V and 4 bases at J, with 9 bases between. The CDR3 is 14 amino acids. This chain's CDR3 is CAISESDRATEAFF. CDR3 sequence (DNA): TGTGCCATCAGTGAGTCGGACAGAGCCACTGAAGCTTTCTTT.

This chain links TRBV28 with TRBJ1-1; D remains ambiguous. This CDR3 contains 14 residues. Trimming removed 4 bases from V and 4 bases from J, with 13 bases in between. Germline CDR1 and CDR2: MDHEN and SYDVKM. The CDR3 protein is CASSSAGIGTEAFF. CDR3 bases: TGTGCCAGCAGTTCCGCGGGGATAGGCACTGAAGCTTTCTTT.

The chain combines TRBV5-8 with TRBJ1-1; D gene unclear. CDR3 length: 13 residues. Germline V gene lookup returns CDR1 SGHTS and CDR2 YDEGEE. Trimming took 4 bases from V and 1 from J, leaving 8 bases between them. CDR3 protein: CASSPTSNTEAFF. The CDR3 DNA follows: TGTGCCAGCAGCCCCACATCGAACACTGAAGCTTTCTTT.